This T cell receptor (beta chain) was obtained from a study of cytomegalovirus exposure and HLA in healthy donors. Findings of the study overall: HLA alleles showed associations with about 15,000 TCR beta sequences in a later analysis, at a 0.05 false discovery rate. A missense DCLRE1C variant was associated with V- and J-gene trimming of TCR beta chains in a later analysis, and an independent cohort replicated the association. With DRB1 most and HLA-C fewest, TCR association rates differed between HLA loci in a later analysis.

Notes on this clone: The antigen remains undetermined.

The PCR contained 60 Vbeta and 13 Jbeta primers. Sequencing used immunoSEQ multiplex PCR; TCRdb keeps in-frame clones, though not all of them. The sample has some 180,000 clones, about four fifths seen once. Losses at the gene ends were 5 bases for V and 6 bases for J; bases not matched to a gene: 12. This CDR3 spans 16 amino acids. Germline V gene data show CDR1 as SGHTA and CDR2 as FQGNSA. The material sequenced was PBMCs. The TCR sequence derives from a woman aged 18-29 years in good health and CMV-seronegative. The chain employs TRBV7-2 and TRBJ2-1; 8 bases map to TRBD2. The CDR3: CASSTDGGRPLNEQFF. CDR3 DNA sequence: TGTGCCAGCAGCACGGACGGCGGGAGGCCCCTCAATGAGCAGTTCTTC.